The source of this T cell receptor (beta chain) is a study of T and B cells in COVID-19 patients (dated by TCRdb to the early 2020s). Regarding the complete study: Using TRB and IGH repertoire sequencing of peripheral blood, the study characterized adaptive immunity in COVID-19 patients who had active infection or had recovered. A recovered cohort included about 19 patients who provided roughly 22 samples, and most of these patients had mild to moderate COVID-19 treated on an outpatient basis. Patients in the recovered cohort had a median age of around 30 years, compared with 67 years for patients in the active-infection cohort. Of the 20 patients in the active-infection cohort, 12 to 13 were critically ill and needed mechanical ventilation or ECMO. Of the approximately 22 patients in the active-infection cohort, about 17 had comorbidities associated with unfavorable COVID-19 outcome. Over 8 million TCR sequences were analysed in a TCR and BCR sequence repository that covered 35 to 40 patients and about 65 time points. A couple of patients were included in both the recovered and active cohorts because samples were available from active disease and after recovery. An age-matched reference group of a few dozen healthy donors negative for COVID-19 antibodies served as the comparison for repertoire analyses. As many as 9 follow-up blood samples were collected from each patient, and in some individuals these samples spanned different disease stages.

TRB repertoires were amplified from about 260-540 ng of genomic DNA extracted from blood. This clonotype was counted many times. It lacks a known antigen. No much larger clone exists at a distance of one base, and base qualities are not known. What the research found in general, with its limitations: The cohort was considered too small to assess HLA contributions to COVID-19 susceptibility or severity. TRBV/TRBJ gene usage was reported as strongly skewed in patients with COVID-19. A total of 2,331 exclusive TCR clusters, including approximately 30 low-pGen clusters, were found in the recovered cohort. During active COVID-19 the TRB repertoires were highly clonal, but at recovery diversity and richness rose above the levels seen in healthy donors. The reported TCR clusters were said to need prospective validation before any clinical use. Blood samples obtained from mildly ill patients during symptoms, as well as early samples obtained from severe cases, were available only in scarce numbers. Specific T cell subsets (CD4+/Treg/CD8+) and sorted SARS-CoV-2-responsive or tetramer+ T cells had not yet been sequenced, with those experiments still ongoing.

The listed sequencing device is Illumina MiSeq. TRB rearrangements were amplified by multiplex PCR with BIOMED2 TRB-A/B primer pools. Illumina-compatible adapters and 7-nucleotide sample barcodes were attached to the amplicons through two consecutive PCRs. All library PCRs used Phusion HS II polymerase. The amplicons were purified from gel with the NucleoSpin Gel and PCR Clean-up kit, measured on Qubit, and then pooled at about 3.7 nM. Before Illumina next-generation sequencing, the quality of the amplicon pool was assessed on an Agilent 2100 Bioanalyzer. In the source study's methods: Annotation of TRB rearrangements was done in MiXCR 3.0.8 with the default MiXCR reference library. Non-productive reads and sequences with fewer than 2 reads were removed, and each unique CDR3 nucleotide sequence was counted as one clone. Clonality, diversity, richness and V-J gene usage were computed in R 3.5.1. TCR clustering by CDR3 similarity used GLIPH2, with generation probabilities calculated by OLGA. GLIPH2 clusters were kept only if they contained at least four unique TCR clonotypes found in at least three individuals. TCRdb's own reprocessing of the public reads used fastp at Q25 and MiXCR and kept productive beta chains. Rows with one shared CDR3 protein collapse into an entry with the most common genes and DNA. TCRdb's processing, not the authors' own work, is the source of the V and J calls. For this sample there are roughly 27,000 distinct CDR3 sequences; approximately 32% appear just once. The ten largest make up approximately 1.7% of the sample.

This clonotype was obtained from a human donor who had recovered from COVID-19. The sequencing input was blood.

The nucleotides read TGTGCCAGCAGTTTAAGCCGGTCTAATGAAAAACTGTTTTTT. Its protein product is CASSLSRSNEKLFF. This chain is built from TRBV27 and TRBJ1-4; confidence is insufficient to name the D gene. V is reduced by 2 bases and J by 3 bases, leaving a spacing of 7 bases between them. Reading from cysteine to phenylalanine, the CDR3 counts 14 amino acids. Only CDR3 DNA remains: 42 bases, in frame from the first base. Per the germline V gene (reference sequence), MNHEY is the CDR1 and SMNVEV is the CDR2.